The present T cell receptor beta chain was sequenced within a study of blood T cell repertoires in COVID-19. The germline V gene encodes CDR1 SGHRS and CDR2 YFSETQ. Deletions cut 1 base from V and 0 bases from J, with 14 bases between. The CDR3 runs 16 residues. In the original analysis: Nucleated cell counts were estimated from reference gene primer amplification. The data were produced by immunoSEQ multiplex PCR, yet TCRdb's version contains in-frame clones alone and is incomplete. The DNA was the basis for D and trimming; V, J and clone size are from that table. The sample yields about 200,000 clones, 86% seen once.

This receptor was obtained from a man aged 35 to 55 with acute COVID-19. The sample consisted of PBMCs or T cells enriched from blood (not recorded which). The chain joins TRBV5-1 to TRBJ2-7; maybe TRBD1 (6 bases). DNA of the CDR3: TGCGCCAGCAGCTTGCTTGACAGGCAAGTCTCCTACGAGCAGTACTTC. Amino acids: CASSLLDRQVSYEQYF.